This TCR beta chain was observed in a study of blood T cell repertoires in COVID-19. As processed by the authors: Researchers report that nucleated cell counts were estimated from reference gene primer amplification. This table comes from immunoSEQ multiplex PCR, and its TCRdb copy is limited to in-frame clones, with some not included. For V, J and clone size, that table is used; D and trimming come from the DNA. This sample has approximately 290,000 clones, with approximately 93% found just once. Germline assignment: CDR1 LNHDA and CDR2 SQIVND (reference sequence). This CDR3 comprises 11 residues. Between the trimmed V and J ends, which lost 5 bases and 4 bases, there was a span of 5 bases.

Sequenced material: peripheral blood. This sequence joins TRBV19 and TRBJ1-1; D call uncertain. This receptor was identified in a woman aged 25 to 39 with COVID-19, enrolled during active disease. CDR3 nucleotides: TGTGCCAGTAGTCTCCGCACTGAAGCTTTCTTT. This codes for CASSLRTEAFF.